Listed below are T cell receptor beta chains from one sample, sequenced in a study of shared clonotypes between healthy human individuals. The table came from immunoSEQ multiplex PCR; TCRdb's copy has only in-frame clones and leaves some out. The repertoire holds some 1,400,000 clones, with roughly 96% as singletons. The source material was naive CD4+ T cells sorted from blood. The origin of the receptors is a man aged 25 to 40 in good health. CDR3s include the opening cysteine and the closing phenylalanine or tryptophan. The D gene is left open where the match is weak. Size tells how often a clone was seen (once, few, many) or the class of an expanded clone, and some rows leave it out.

>TRBJ1-4|-|TRBV5-4|-
TGTGCCAGCACCGACGGGCCCGGGGAAAAACTGTTTTTT
CASTDGPGEKLFF
>TRBJ2-7|-|TRBV5-6|-
TGTGCCAGCAGCCCCAAGGACGGCTTTTACGAGCAGTACTTC
CASSPKDGFYEQYF
>TRBJ1-1|TRBD1|TRBV2|-
TGTGCCAGCAGTGCGCAGGGGGCTGGTTCCACTGAAGCTTTCTTT
CASSAQGAGSTEAFF
>TRBJ2-3|TRBD2|TRBV4-1|once
TGCGCCAGCAGCCAAGATAGGGCTAGCGGGGAAGATACGCAGTATTTT
CASSQDRASGEDTQYF
>TRBJ1-5|-|TRBV28|once
TGTGCCAGCAGTTTTCGGGGACCCAGCAATCAGCCCCAGCATTTT
CASSFRGPSNQPQHF
>TRBJ1-2|-|TRBV4-1|few
TGCGCCAGCAGCCAAGAGAGGGGTGTATATGGCTACACCTTC
CASSQERGVYGYTF
>TRBJ2-1|-|TRBV2|-
TGTGCCAGCACGGCAGAGGGGCGGGGTGAGCAGTTCTTC
CASTAEGRGEQFF
>TRBJ2-5|-|TRBV6-6|-
TGTGCCAGCAGCCCACAAGAGACCCAGTACTTC
CASSPQETQYF
>TRBJ2-7|-|TRBV5-1|-
TGCGCCAGCAGCGAGACAGTTCCTACCTACGAGCAGTACTTC
CASSETVPTYEQYF
>TRBJ1-5|-|TRBV14|-
TGTGCCAGCAGCCAAGATTGGGGCAAATTTCAGCCCCAGCATTTT
CASSQDWGKFQPQHF
>TRBJ2-2|-|TRBV4-3|-
TGCGCCAGCAGCCAAGTCGTTGCTGCCTCCGCGGAGCTGTTTTTT
CASSQVVAASAELFF
>TRBJ2-7|TRBD2|TRBV4-3|-
TGCGCCAGCAGTACGTTTAGGGCGGGAGGTCGGGAGCAGTACTTC
CASSTFRAGGREQYF
>TRBJ2-5|-|TRBV19|-
TGTGCCAGTAGTATGTCACCCATAGCAGGGTACCAAGAGACCCAGTACTTC
CASSMSPIAGYQETQYF
>TRBJ2-7|-|TRBV6-1|-
TGTGCCAGCAGCCCGGGCCTGTCCTACGAGCAGTACTTC
CASSPGLSYEQYF
>TRBJ1-4|-|TRBV28|once
TGTGCCAGCAGTTTCGGGGGGCGCGAAAAACTGTTTTTT
CASSFGGREKLFF
>TRBJ2-5|TRBD1|TRBV11-2|few
TGTGCCAGCAGCGTCACAGGGGGCGCGGGAGAGACCCAGTACTTC
CASSVTGGAGETQYF
>TRBJ2-6|-|TRBV4-3|-
TGCGCCAGCAGCCAGGAGACAACTGCCTCTGGGGCCAACGTCCTGACTTTC
CASSQETTASGANVLTF
>TRBJ2-7|TRBD1|TRBV6-5|-
TGTGCCAGCAGCAGACAGGGATACTACGAGCAGTACTTC
CASSRQGYYEQYF
>TRBJ2-1|-|TRBV5-4|-
TGTGCCAGCAGCTGGAAACGGAGCTCCTACAATGAGCAGTTCTTC
CASSWKRSSYNEQFF
>TRBJ1-2|-|TRBV5-4|-
TGTGCCAGCAGCTTACCAAACTATGGCTACACCTTC
CASSLPNYGYTF
>TRBJ1-5|-|TRBV19|once
TGTGCCAGTACCGCCTCCTTTGGCAATCAGCCCCAGCATTTT
CASTASFGNQPQHF
>TRBJ2-1|-|TRBV5-4|-
TGTGCCAGCAGCTGGACAGTAAACAATGAGCAGTTCTTC
CASSWTVNNEQFF
>TRBJ2-5|TRBD1|TRBV7-9|-
TGTGCCAGCAGCCGGCGAGGGACAGGGGAGGAGACCCAGTACTTC
CASSRRGTGEETQYF
>TRBJ2-7|-|TRBV7-2|-
TGTGCCAGCAACTTAATGGGGCGCGAAGGCGAGCAGTACTTC
CASNLMGREGEQYF
>TRBJ1-3|-|TRBV25-1|-
TGTGCCAGCAGTGGCCCGGGAGGGGTCGGAAACACCATATATTTT
CASSGPGGVGNTIYF
>TRBJ1-2|-|TRBV5-6|-
TGTGCCAGCAGCTTCGACGACAGGTTCAACTATGGCTACACCTTC
CASSFDDRFNYGYTF
>TRBJ1-2|-|TRBV7-2|-
TGTGCCAGCAGCTACGGTCCAGGGCGGGGTGGCTACACCTTC
CASSYGPGRGGYTF
>TRBJ2-1|-|TRBV7-6|-
TGTGCCAGCAGCTCGACGTCCGGGAATGAGCAGTTCTTC
CASSSTSGNEQFF
>TRBJ2-7|-|TRBV14|-
TGTGCCAGCAGCCAAGTATTAGGTGGGGAGCAGTACTTC
CASSQVLGGEQYF
>TRBJ2-7|TRBD2|TRBV5-1|-
TGCGCCAGCAGCAGTGGACTAGCGGACTCCTACGAGCAGTACTTC
CASSSGLADSYEQYF
>TRBJ1-5|-|TRBV5-5|-
TGTGCCAGCAGCCCTGTCGGGGGGGCCCGGGGGAAGCCCCAGCATTTT
CASSPVGGARGKPQHF
>TRBJ1-4|-|TRBV18|-
TGTGCCAGCTCACGCTCCGAGTCGGGGGATGAAAAACTGTTTTTT
CASSRSESGDEKLFF
>TRBJ1-4|-|TRBV25-1|-
TGTGCCAGCAGTGACCATAGGGAAAAACTGTTTTTT
CASSDHREKLFF
>TRBJ1-4|-|TRBV7-8|-
TGTGCCAGCTCCGAAAGGGAAGTAGCAACTAATGAAAAACTGTTTTTT
CASSEREVATNEKLFF
>TRBJ2-2|-|TRBV5-6|-
TGTGCCAGCAGCTTGTGGTTCACCGGGGAGCTGTTTTTT
CASSLWFTGELFF
>TRBJ2-1|-|TRBV11-2|once
TGTGCCAGCAGCTTAGATCGGGGTGTAGGGAGAAATGAGCAGTTCTTC
CASSLDRGVGRNEQFF
>TRBJ1-3|TRBD1|TRBV25-1|-
TGTGCCAGCAGTGGGACAGGGGGCGAAGCCACCATATATTTT
CASSGTGGEATIYF
>TRBJ1-4|-|TRBV28|-
TGTGCCAGCAGTATTTCCTCTAGGGGGTATAATGAAAAACTGTTTTTT
CASSISSRGYNEKLFF
>TRBJ1-1|-|TRBV19|-
TGTGCCAGTAGTAGGGCGGCGACTGAAGCTTTCTTT
CASSRAATEAFF
>TRBJ1-4|-|TRBV2|once
TGTGCCAGCATCGGGGACCCCCCGGAAAAACTGTTTTTT
CASIGDPPEKLFF
>TRBJ2-1|TRBD2|TRBV2|-
TGTGCCAGCAGTGGGACTAGCGGGATTAGGATTGAGCAGTTCTTC
CASSGTSGIRIEQFF
>TRBJ2-7|TRBD1|TRBV5-1|-
TGCGCCAGCAGCCCGGCGACAGGGGTTAACTACGAGCAGTACTTC
CASSPATGVNYEQYF